This record covers a single TCR beta chain. Genomic DNA yielded TCR beta CDR3, amplified by two-round multiplex PCR. Round one of PCR was performed, and it used primers specific to each TRBV and TRBJ gene. Using its own MiXCR run on the multiplex PCR reads, TCRdb lists one record per CDR3 protein. The repertoire includes some 28,000 distinct CDR3 sequences, about a third of them detected once, and 9% to 14% sits in the top ten. These data originate in a study of prognosis after radiotherapy for stage I lung cancer. Study-level information: In several patients, distant metastases developed after radiotherapy (median roughly seven months), whereas roughly 16 patients showed no significant progression.

The CDR3 totals 13 residues. Germline loops: CDR1 DFQATT, CDR2 SNEGSKA (reference sequence). Trimming at V came to 3 bases and at J to 4 bases, leaving 2 bases not matched to a gene. Sequenced material: PBMCs, taken before or after stereotactic body radiation therapy (not recorded which). This chain uses TRBV20-1 with TRBJ2-1; 8 bases match TRBD1. This TCR came from a donor over 45 with non-small cell lung cancer. The CDR3 sequence: CSARGQAYNEQFF. The CDR3 nucleotides are TGCAGTGCTAGGGGACAGGCGTACAATGAGCAGTTCTTC.